What follows are 20 T cell receptor beta chains derived from one specimen sequenced in a study of cytomegalovirus exposure and HLA in healthy donors. Assay used: immunoSEQ multiplex PCR; TCRdb lists only in-frame clones, some missing. Of about 66,000 clones listed, around 97% are singletons. Sequencing was carried out using PBMCs. Source of these receptors: a woman under 30 in good health and CMV-seropositive.

In nucleotides, the CDR3 is TGTGCCAGCAGTCTCACCGGGGACTACTTCAATGAGCAGTTCTTC. This sequence encodes CASSLTGDYFNEQFF. This rearrangement joins TRBV28 to TRBJ2-1; 7 nucleotides align to TRBD2. Germline CDR1 and CDR2: MDHEN and SYDVKM. The CDR3 extends over 15 amino acids. The junction had 10 bases not matched to a gene; V was cut back by 5 bases and J by 6 bases.

V and J are TRBV10-1 and TRBJ2-1; TRBD2 aligns across 10 bases. This CDR3 has 17 amino acids. The germline CDR1 and CDR2 sequences are WNHNN and SYGVQD (reference sequence). Trimming at V came to 3 bases and at J to 4 bases, leaving 9 bases not matched to a gene. CDR3 sequence: CASSEQLAGVQYNEQFF. DNA for the CDR3: TGCGCCAGCAGTGAACAGCTAGCGGGAGTGCAGTACAATGAGCAGTTCTTC.

This chain links TRBV28 with TRBJ2-7; 13 bases align to TRBD2. CDR3 size: 13 residues. V lost 11 bases, J lost 2 bases, and 3 bases stayed unmatched. Per germline, CDR1 MDHEN and CDR2 SYDVKM. The CDR3 loop reads CASGLAGAYEQYF. The CDR3, as DNA: TGTGCCTCCGGACTAGCGGGGGCCTACGAGCAGTACTTC.

The rearrangement uses TRBV5-4 and TRBJ2-7, with 8 bases identical to TRBD1. After removal of 5 bases from V and 0 bases from J, the junction contained 10 bases not matched to a gene. The CDR3 spans 16 residues. Germline V gene data show CDR1 as SGHNT and CDR2 as YYREEE (reference sequence). The CDR3 reads CASRPGTGLSSYEQYF. The CDR3 region has the DNA TGTGCCAGCAGGCCCGGGACAGGCTTAAGCTCCTACGAGCAGTACTTC.

This clone was detected only once. This chain uses TRBV19 with TRBJ1-5; D unclear. The CDR3 loop spans 13 amino acids. Trimming pared 6 bases from V and 5 bases from J, leaving 11 bases between. Germline V lookup: CDR1 LNHDA, CDR2 SQIVND (reference sequence). The chain's CDR3 is CASSPEGDQPQHF. In DNA form, the CDR3 reads TGTGCCAGTAGCCCAGAGGGAGATCAGCCCCAGCATTTT.

This chain joins TRBV7-3 and TRBJ2-3; D is ambiguous. The CDR3 covers 14 residues. Trimming shortened V by 1 base and J by 5 bases, and 10 bases separated the two germline ends. Germline CDR1 SGHTA, CDR2 FQGTGA. This CDR3 is CASSLNGGKDTQYF. The DNA for the CDR3 is TGTGCCAGCAGCTTAAATGGCGGTAAAGATACGCAGTATTTT.

This chain joins TRBV9 and TRBJ1-4, with D uncertain. The CDR3 spans 16 residues. CDR1 and CDR2 (germline): SGDLS, YYNGEE. V was clipped by 0 bases and J by 7 bases, with 16 bases between them. CDR3 region: CASSVGSAGGGEKLFF. As DNA, the CDR3 is TGTGCCAGCAGCGTAGGGTCTGCAGGTGGAGGTGAAAAACTGTTTTTT.

This chain links TRBV6-5 with TRBJ2-7, with unresolved D. The CDR3 has 15 amino acids. Germline CDR1 MNHEY, CDR2 SVGAGI. The V and J ends lost 0 bases and 1 base respectively, with 10 bases between them. Here the CDR3 DNA reads TGTGCCAGCAGTTACTCGGCGCGGTTTTCCTACGAGCAGTACTTC. As protein: CASSYSARFSYEQYF.

The chain links TRBV5-1 to TRBJ2-2, with 8 bases lining up with TRBD2. Germline-derived CDR1 and CDR2 are SGHRS and YFSETQ. The CDR3 is made up of 18 amino acids. V gave up 0 bases and J gave up 0 bases; unmatched junction bases: 7. CDR3 sequence reads: CASSLVVLAGTNTGELFF. The CDR3 DNA reads TGCGCCAGCAGCTTGGTCGTGCTAGCGGGTACGAACACCGGGGAGCTGTTTTTT. The variable domain in full, with the rest retrieved from reference TRBV5-1 and TRBJ2-2, is KAGVTQTPRYLIKTRGQQVTLSCSPISGHRSVSWYQQTPGQGLQFLFEYFSETQRNKGNFPGRFSGRQFSNSRSEMNVSTLELGDSALYLCASSLVVLAGTNTGELFFGEGSRLTVL.

This clone was seen once. The chain recombines TRBV28 with TRBJ1-1; no clear D gene. CDR3 length: 15 amino acids. Germline CDR1 MDHEN, CDR2 SYDVKM. The V end was cut by 1 base, the J end by 3 bases, with 12 bases between. CDR3 nucleotide sequence: TGTGCCAGCAGTTTATTCGCGGCACCCGACACTGAAGCTTTCTTT. Amino acids: CASSLFAAPDTEAFF.

This chain uses TRBV5-6 with TRBJ2-1, with 7 bases that match TRBD1. CDR1 is SGHDT, CDR2 YYEEEE, per germline. Unmatched junction bases numbered 1, after V lost 4 bases and J lost 0 bases. The length of the CDR3 is 14 residues. CDR3 DNA sequence: TGTGCCAGCAGCAGGGACAGCTCCTACAATGAGCAGTTCTTC. Protein: CASSRDSSYNEQFF.

This sequence joins TRBV30 and TRBJ2-6; possible D gene TRBD2, 6 bases. CDR3 length: 14 amino acids. In germline, CDR1 is GTSNPN, CDR2 SVGIG (reference sequence). V dropped 8 bases and J dropped 0 bases, with 11 bases sitting between them. CDR3 residues: CAGDLSSGANVLTF. The CDR3 DNA reads as TGTGCCGGGGACTTAAGCTCTGGGGCCAACGTCCTGACTTTC.

The rearrangement joins TRBV28 to TRBJ1-2, with TRBD1 matching over 11 bases. Germline V lookup: CDR1 MDHEN, CDR2 SYDVKM. With V trimmed by 3 bases and J by 5 bases, 5 bases remained unmatched. This CDR3 contains 15 residues. As DNA, the CDR3 is TGTGCCAGCAGTTTCCCGGGACAGGGGGAATATGGCTACACCTTC. Its translation is CASSFPGQGEYGYTF.

The V gene is TRBV7-6, the J gene TRBJ1-2; TRBD1 matches at 8 bases. V lost 5 bases and J lost 8; bases outside the gene matches: 7. The CDR3 totals 13 residues. Germline CDR1 is SGHVS and CDR2 is FNYEAQ. The CDR3 sequence is CASSRTGIWGYTF. Written as DNA, the CDR3 is TGTGCCAGCAGCCGGACAGGGATTTGGGGCTACACCTTC.

CDR3 sequence reads: CASSRQGIDTQYF. For the CDR3, the DNA is TGTGCCAGCAGTCGACAGGGTATAGATACGCAGTATTTT. The V gene is TRBV6-5, the J gene TRBJ2-3; 7 bases fit TRBD1. Germline V gene lookup returns CDR1 MNHEY and CDR2 SVGAGI. CDR3 length: 13 amino acids. After removal of 5 bases from V and 5 bases from J, the junction contained 4 bases not matched to a gene.

The V gene is TRBV5-1, the J gene TRBJ2-5, with 8 bases lining up with TRBD1. This CDR3 comprises 14 residues. Unmatched junction bases numbered 6, after V lost 4 bases and J lost 4 bases. Germline loops: CDR1 SGHRS, CDR2 YFSETQ. DNA of the CDR3: TGCGCCAGCAGCCAGCAGGGGGCAGGAGAGACCCAGTACTTC. This translates into CASSQQGAGETQYF.

The chain links TRBV27 to TRBJ2-1; weak D call: TRBD2 (6 bases). Germline CDR1 and CDR2: MNHEY and SMNVEV (reference sequence). The CDR3 extends over 16 amino acids. V lost 1 base to trimming and J lost 5 bases, with 15 bases between them. The CDR3 nucleotides are TGTGCCAGCAGTTTATTACTAGCTCGAAGCAACAATGAGCAGTTCTTC. As protein: CASSLLLARSNNEQFF.

The chain recombines TRBV6-5 with TRBJ1-5; D gene uncertain. Germline V gene sequence: CDR1 MNHEY, CDR2 SVGAGI. There are 13 residues in the CDR3. V was clipped by 4 bases and J by 6 bases, with 10 bases between them. CDR3 DNA sequence: TGTGCCAGCAGTTCCACGGGGAGTCAGCCCCAGCATTTT. Translated, it gives CASSSTGSQPQHF.

The V and J genes are TRBV23-1 and TRBJ1-2; TRBD1 might be the D (5 bases). TRBV23-1 is known as an ORF, though its function is uncertain. The CDR3 extends over 14 amino acids. V was cut by 7 bases and J by 0 bases, with 12 bases left in between. CDR3 DNA sequence: TGCGCCAGCACCACGACAGCTTCTAACTATGGCTACACCTTC. Protein product: CASTTTASNYGYTF.

The chain has TRBV28 and TRBJ1-1; perhaps TRBD1 as D (6 bases). This CDR3 comprises 15 residues. Germline V gene sequence: CDR1 MDHEN, CDR2 SYDVKM. The germline V and J ends were trimmed by 6 bases and 8 bases, with 22 bases remaining between them. The CDR3: CASRSRQAQTGEAFF. CDR3 nucleotides: TGTGCCAGCAGATCTAGACAGGCGCAAACTGGCGAAGCTTTCTTT.